The clone carrying this T cell receptor (beta chain) turned up a few times. These data originate in a study of blood T cell repertoires in COVID-19. The V gene lost 0 bases and the J gene lost 3 bases, with 8 bases spanning the gap. The CDR3 totals 15 residues. CDR1 is LNHNV, CDR2 YYDKDF, per germline (reference sequence). Produced via immunoSEQ multiplex PCR; TCRdb's table is partial and in-frame only. The sample has fewer than 350,000 clones, around 89% seen once; the top ten hold 4.6%. This chain joins TRBV15 and TRBJ2-2; D unclear. The specimen sequenced was peripheral blood. The TCR sequence derives from a man aged 35-49 years with acute or convalescent COVID-19. The CDR3 DNA is TGTGCCACCAGCAGAGATCTCGAGTACACCGGGGAGCTGTTTTTT. Amino acids: CATSRDLEYTGELFF.